The source of this T cell receptor (beta chain) is a study of blood T cells in healthy people across ages. Next came a second PCR, run for roughly 6 to 11 cycles, which used a sample-barcoded 5' primer along with a J-beta primer mix. One entry per CDR3 protein results from TCRdb running MiXCR on the 5' RACE reads. Counted here are 790,000 or so distinct CDR3 sequences, roughly 56% occurring once; the ten biggest clones make up about 26%. With 5 bases clipped from V and 5 bases from J, the junction kept 11 bases outside the gene matches. Per germline, CDR1 MNHEY and CDR2 SMNVEV (reference sequence). The CDR3 loop spans 16 amino acids. Study findings and constraints: A roughly linear fall in TCR beta diversity per million T cells was seen with increasing age.

As to this clonotype: The antigen is undetermined.

This sequence joins TRBV27 and TRBJ2-3; 9 bases are a match to TRBD1. The sample taken for sequencing was blood. This TCR was recovered from a man aged 35-49 years in good health. The CDR3 nucleotides are TGTGCCAGCAGTCTCACGGGGGGACAGGGAAGAGATACGCAGTATTTT. This sequence encodes CASSLTGGQGRDTQYF.